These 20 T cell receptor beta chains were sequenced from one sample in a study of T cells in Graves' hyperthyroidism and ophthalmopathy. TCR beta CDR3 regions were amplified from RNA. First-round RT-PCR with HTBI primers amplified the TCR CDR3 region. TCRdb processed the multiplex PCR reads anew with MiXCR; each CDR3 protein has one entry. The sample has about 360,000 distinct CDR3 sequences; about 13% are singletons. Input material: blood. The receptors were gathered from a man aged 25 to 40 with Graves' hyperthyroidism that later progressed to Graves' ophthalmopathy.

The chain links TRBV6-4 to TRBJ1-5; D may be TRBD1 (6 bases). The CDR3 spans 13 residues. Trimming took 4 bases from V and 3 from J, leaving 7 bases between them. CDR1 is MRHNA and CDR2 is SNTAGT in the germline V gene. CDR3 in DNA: TGTGCCAGCAGTGCAGGGGCCAATCAGCCCCAGCATTTT. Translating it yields CASSAGANQPQHF.

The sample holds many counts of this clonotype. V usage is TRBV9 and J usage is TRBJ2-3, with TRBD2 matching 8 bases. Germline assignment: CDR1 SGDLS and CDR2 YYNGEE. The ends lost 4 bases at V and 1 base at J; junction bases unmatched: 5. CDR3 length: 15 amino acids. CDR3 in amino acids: CASSQTGGGTDTQYF. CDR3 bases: TGTGCCAGCAGCCAGACGGGGGGGGGCACAGATACGCAGTATTTT.

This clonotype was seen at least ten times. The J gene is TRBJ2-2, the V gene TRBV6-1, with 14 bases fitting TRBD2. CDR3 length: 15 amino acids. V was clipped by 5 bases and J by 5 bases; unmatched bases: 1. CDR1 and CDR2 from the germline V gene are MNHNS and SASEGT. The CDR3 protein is CASSRTSGGTGELFF. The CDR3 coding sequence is TGTGCCAGCAGTCGGACTAGCGGGGGGACCGGGGAGCTGTTTTTT.

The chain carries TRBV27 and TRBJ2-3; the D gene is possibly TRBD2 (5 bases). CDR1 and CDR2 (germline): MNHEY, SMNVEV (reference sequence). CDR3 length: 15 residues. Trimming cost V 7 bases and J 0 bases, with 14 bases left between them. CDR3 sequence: CASTIMGASTDTQYF. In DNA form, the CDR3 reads TGTGCCAGCACCATTATGGGAGCTAGCACAGATACGCAGTATTTT.

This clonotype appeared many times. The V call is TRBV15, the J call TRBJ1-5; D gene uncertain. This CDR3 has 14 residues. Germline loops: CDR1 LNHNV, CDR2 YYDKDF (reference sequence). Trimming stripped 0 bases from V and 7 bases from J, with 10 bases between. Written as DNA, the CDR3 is TGTGCCACCAGCAGAGACGGGGAGGTCCAGCCCCAGCATTTT. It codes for CATSRDGEVQPQHF.

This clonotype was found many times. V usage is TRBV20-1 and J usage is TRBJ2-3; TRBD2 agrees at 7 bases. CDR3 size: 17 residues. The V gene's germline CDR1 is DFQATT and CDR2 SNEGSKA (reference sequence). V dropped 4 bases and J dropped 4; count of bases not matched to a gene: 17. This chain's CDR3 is CSANTGVPAGSADTQYF. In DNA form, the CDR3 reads TGCAGTGCTAACACGGGGGTTCCAGCGGGGTCGGCAGATACGCAGTATTTT.

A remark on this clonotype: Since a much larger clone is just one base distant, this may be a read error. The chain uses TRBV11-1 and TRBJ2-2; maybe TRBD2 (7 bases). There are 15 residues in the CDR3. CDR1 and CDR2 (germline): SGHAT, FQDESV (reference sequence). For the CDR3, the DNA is TGTGCCAGCAGCTTTTTTGAGGGGGGGACCGGGAAGCTGTTTTTT. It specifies CASSFFEGGTGKLFF.

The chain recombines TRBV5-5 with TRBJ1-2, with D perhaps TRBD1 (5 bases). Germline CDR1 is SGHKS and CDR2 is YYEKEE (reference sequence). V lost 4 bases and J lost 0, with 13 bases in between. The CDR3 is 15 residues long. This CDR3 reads CASSLEGKANYGYTF. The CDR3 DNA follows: TGTGCCAGCAGCCTAGAGGGGAAAGCTAACTATGGCTACACCTTC.

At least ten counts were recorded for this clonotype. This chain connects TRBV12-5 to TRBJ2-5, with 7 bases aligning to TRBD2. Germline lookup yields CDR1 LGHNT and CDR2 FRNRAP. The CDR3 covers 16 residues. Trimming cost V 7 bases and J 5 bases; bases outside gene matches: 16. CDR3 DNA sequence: TGTGCTAGTGTCCCCCCCCCGGGGGGATGGGTTGAGACCCAGTACTTC. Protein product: CASVPPPGGWVETQYF.

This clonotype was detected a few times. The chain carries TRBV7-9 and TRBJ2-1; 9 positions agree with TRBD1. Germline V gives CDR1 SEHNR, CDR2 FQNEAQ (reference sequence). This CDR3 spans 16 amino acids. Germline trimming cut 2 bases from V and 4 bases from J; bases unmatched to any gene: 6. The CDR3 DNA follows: TGTGCCAGCAGCTTAATTGGGACAGGGTTTTACAATGAGCAGTTCTTC. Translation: CASSLIGTGFYNEQFF.

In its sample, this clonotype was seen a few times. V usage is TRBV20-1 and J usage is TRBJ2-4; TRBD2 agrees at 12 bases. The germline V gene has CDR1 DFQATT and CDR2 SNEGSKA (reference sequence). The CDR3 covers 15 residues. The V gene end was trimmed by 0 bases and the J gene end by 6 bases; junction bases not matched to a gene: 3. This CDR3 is CSARDLAGGVNIQYF. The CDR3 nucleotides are TGCAGTGCTAGAGATCTAGCGGGGGGGGTAAACATTCAGTACTTC.

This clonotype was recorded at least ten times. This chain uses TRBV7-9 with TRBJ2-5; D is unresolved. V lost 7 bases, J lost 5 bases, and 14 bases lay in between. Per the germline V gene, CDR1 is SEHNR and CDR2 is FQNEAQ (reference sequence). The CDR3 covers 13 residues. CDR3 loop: CASNPTLGETQYF. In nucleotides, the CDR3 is TGTGCCAGCAACCCCACACTTGGGGAGACCCAGTACTTC.

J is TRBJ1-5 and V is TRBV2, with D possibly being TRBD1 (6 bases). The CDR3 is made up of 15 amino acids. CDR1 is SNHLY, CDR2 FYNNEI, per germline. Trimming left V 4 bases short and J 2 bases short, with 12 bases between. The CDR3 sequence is CASSVGQRGNQPQHF. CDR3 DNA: TGTGCCAGCAGTGTTGGACAGCGCGGCAATCAGCCCCAGCATTTT.

The CDR3 sequence is CASRQLQGSYNSPLHF. Written as DNA, the CDR3 is TGTGCCAGCAGGCAACTCCAGGGGTCCTATAATTCACCCCTCCACTTT. This rearrangement joins TRBV6-1 to TRBJ1-6; D possibly corresponds to TRBD1 (6 bases). This CDR3 contains 16 residues. Germline CDR1 MNHNS, CDR2 SASEGT. V shed 6 bases and J shed 1 base, with 13 bases lying between them.

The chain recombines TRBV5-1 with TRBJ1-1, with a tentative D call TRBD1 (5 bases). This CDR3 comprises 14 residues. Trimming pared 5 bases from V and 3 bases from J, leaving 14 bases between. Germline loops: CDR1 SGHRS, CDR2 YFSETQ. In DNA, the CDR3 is TGCGCCAGCAGATTAGGGGTACCCGACACTGAAGCTTTCTTT. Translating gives CASRLGVPDTEAFF.

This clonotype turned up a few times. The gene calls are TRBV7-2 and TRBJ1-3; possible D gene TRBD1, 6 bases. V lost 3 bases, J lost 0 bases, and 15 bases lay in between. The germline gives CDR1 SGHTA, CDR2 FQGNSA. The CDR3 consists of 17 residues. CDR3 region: CASSFSAGGHSGNTIYF. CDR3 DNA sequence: TGTGCCAGCAGCTTTTCCGCCGGGGGCCACTCTGGAAACACCATATATTTT.

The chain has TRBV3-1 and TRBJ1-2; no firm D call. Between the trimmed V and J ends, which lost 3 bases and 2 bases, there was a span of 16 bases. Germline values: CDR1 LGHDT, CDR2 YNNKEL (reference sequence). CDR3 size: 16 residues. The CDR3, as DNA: TGTGCCAGCAGCCACCAACGGCGGAATCCGAACTATGGCTACACCTTC. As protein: CASSHQRRNPNYGYTF.

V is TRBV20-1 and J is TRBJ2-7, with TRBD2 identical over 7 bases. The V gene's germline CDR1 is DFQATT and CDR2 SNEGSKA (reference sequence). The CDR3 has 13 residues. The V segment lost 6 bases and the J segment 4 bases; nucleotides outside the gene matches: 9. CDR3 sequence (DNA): TGCAGTGCCCTGCGGGAGCCCCTATACGAGCAGTACTTC. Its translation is CSALREPLYEQYF.

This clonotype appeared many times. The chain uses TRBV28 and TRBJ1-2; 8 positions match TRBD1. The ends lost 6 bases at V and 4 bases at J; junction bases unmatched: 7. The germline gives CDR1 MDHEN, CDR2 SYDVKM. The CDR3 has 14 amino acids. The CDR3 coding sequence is TGTGCCAGCAGGCCGACAGGGGAGGGCTATGGCTACACCTTC. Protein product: CASRPTGEGYGYTF.

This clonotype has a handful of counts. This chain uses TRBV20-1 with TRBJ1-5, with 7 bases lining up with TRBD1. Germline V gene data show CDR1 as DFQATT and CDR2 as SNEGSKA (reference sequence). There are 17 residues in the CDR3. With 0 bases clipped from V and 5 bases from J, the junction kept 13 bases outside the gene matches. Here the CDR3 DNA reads TGCAGTGCTAGAGATGAATTTCTCACAGGGGCCCATCAGCCCCAGCATTTT. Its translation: CSARDEFLTGAHQPQHF.